These 20 T cell receptor beta chains came from one sample sequenced in a study of cytomegalovirus exposure and HLA in healthy donors (dated by TCRdb to the late 2010s). The library relied on the immunoSEQ multiplex PCR assay. The multiplex PCR relied on a mix of 60 forward primers for TCR Vbeta segments and 13 reverse primers for TCR Jbeta segments. TCRdb carries this immuneACCESS record with in-frame sequences only. Its versions omit some clonotypes, under half of them owing to an unresolved V gene in the studies checked, with the rest unexplained. This sample gives over 130,000 clones in total; around 59% of them show up just once. In total, the top ten clones hold approximately 1.7% of the sample. The sequencing sample was made of PBMCs. Receptors were obtained from a male donor in good health and CMV-seronegative.

The genes are TRBV10-2 and TRBJ1-2; tentatively, D is TRBD1 (6 bases). The CDR3 has 17 residues. The germline gives CDR1 WSHSY, CDR2 SAAADI. V was trimmed by 2 bases and J by 0 bases, leaving 16 bases between them. DNA of the CDR3: TGCGCCAGCAGTGAGCCCTTCCCGGGACACCCTAACTATGGCTACACCTTC. Translating gives CASSEPFPGHPNYGYTF.

J is TRBJ2-7 and V is TRBV5-1, with TRBD1 matching 11 bases. Germline V gene sequence: CDR1 SGHRS, CDR2 YFSETQ. CDR3 length: 15 residues. Trimming cost V 0 bases and J 5 bases; bases outside gene matches: 4. The CDR3 DNA is TGCGCCAGCAGCTTGGCTGGACAGGGGGCAGACGAGCAGTACTTC. Its protein is CASSLAGQGADEQYF.

This clone has only a few counts. V gene TRBV5-1 combines with J gene TRBJ1-1; D might be TRBD1 (5 bases). CDR1 and CDR2 (germline): SGHRS, YFSETQ. V was clipped by 0 bases and J by 6 bases, with 9 bases between them. CDR3 length: 13 amino acids. The CDR3 coding sequence is TGCGCCAGCAGCTTGGACCGGGGGTCTGAAGCTTTCTTT. As protein: CASSLDRGSEAFF.

This rearrangement joins TRBV6-5 to TRBJ1-1, with 7 nucleotides matching TRBD1. This CDR3 has 13 amino acids. V dropped 10 bases and J dropped 6; count of bases not matched to a gene: 11. Germline lookup yields CDR1 MNHEY and CDR2 SVGAGI. The CDR3 nucleotides are TGTGCCATTGCCAGGGGGTCCTCAGCTGAAGCTTTCTTT. Translated, it gives CAIARGSSAEAFF.

This clone was found a few times. The chain links TRBV7-3 to TRBJ1-1, with a possible D match to TRBD1 (6 bases). The CDR3 is made up of 13 amino acids. Trimming took 5 bases from V and 11 from J, leaving 18 bases between them. Per germline, CDR1 SGHTA and CDR2 FQGTGA. CDR3 DNA sequence: TGTGCCAGCAGCGAAGTGACAGGAGGACGGGCTTTCTTT. Translated, it gives CASSEVTGGRAFF.

This clone was detected only a few times. V usage is TRBV6-6 and J usage is TRBJ2-6; 7 bases match TRBD1. This CDR3 is built from 15 residues. Per the germline V gene, CDR1 is MNHNY and CDR2 is SVGAGI (reference sequence). Losses at the gene ends were 5 bases for V and 2 bases for J; bases not matched to a gene: 3. The CDR3 sequence is CASSGTGAGANVLTF. CDR3 coding DNA: TGTGCCAGCAGTGGAACAGGGGCTGGGGCCAACGTCCTGACTTTC.

The chain combines TRBV7-8 with TRBJ2-1, with 11 positions matching TRBD2. V was pared by 3 bases and J by 8 bases, with 3 bases of the junction left unmatched. CDR1 is SGHVS, CDR2 FQNEAQ, per germline. CDR3 length equals 14 residues. The CDR3 protein is CASSFSGGADEQFF. The CDR3 DNA sequence: TGTGCCAGCAGCTTTAGCGGGGGGGCGGATGAGCAGTTCTTC.

The chain links TRBV5-1 to TRBJ1-1; D gene unclear. The CDR3 loop spans 15 amino acids. Germline CDR1 reads SGHRS; CDR2 reads YFSETQ. The CDR3 DNA reads as TGCGCTGTAAAACGCGAGGGCGGCCTGAACACTGAAGCTTTCTTT. Translated, it gives CAVKREGGLNTEAFF.

The chain uses TRBV10-3 and TRBJ1-3; 7 nucleotides align to TRBD1. Germline CDR1 reads ENHRY; CDR2 reads SYGVKD. The CDR3 is 15 residues long. V lost 2 bases to trimming and J lost 2 bases; unmatched junction nucleotides: 3. The CDR3 sequence is CAISEAGGTGNTIYF. The CDR3 DNA follows: TGTGCCATCAGTGAGGCAGGGGGAACTGGAAACACCATATATTTT.

The J gene is TRBJ2-7, the V gene TRBV14, with TRBD2 identical over 7 bases. CDR3 size: 15 residues. The V gene's germline CDR1 is SGHDN and CDR2 FVKESK. V shed 2 bases and J 4 bases; nucleotides not matched to a gene: 8. The DNA of the CDR3 is TGTGCCAGCAGCCAAACGGGCTGGCGGGGGTACGAGCAGTACTTC. Amino acid sequence: CASSQTGWRGYEQYF. Full variable domain (missing parts from reference TRBV14 and TRBJ2-7): EAGVTQFPSHSVIEKGQTVTLRCDPISGHDNLYWYRRVMGKEIKFLLHFVKESKQDESGMPNNRFLAERTGGTYSTLKVQPAELEDSGVYFCASSQTGWRGYEQYFGPGTRLTVT.

The chain links TRBV5-1 to TRBJ2-1; 7 nucleotides agree with TRBD1. The CDR3 is 13 amino acids. Germline-derived CDR1 and CDR2 are SGHRS and YFSETQ. V dropped 4 bases and J dropped 7; count of bases not matched to a gene: 5. Here the CDR3 DNA reads TGCGCCAGCAGCCGACAGGGTATGAATGAGCAGTTCTTC. It specifies CASSRQGMNEQFF.

The chain links TRBV28 to TRBJ2-7; 10 bases map to TRBD1. In germline, CDR1 is MDHEN, CDR2 SYDVKM. This CDR3 spans 14 amino acids. The J segment lost 5 bases and the V segment lost 3 bases, leaving 4 bases of the junction unmatched. The CDR3, as DNA: TGTGCCAGCAGTTTGGGACAGGGGCTCAACGAGCAGTACTTC. This gives the protein CASSLGQGLNEQYF.

The chain combines TRBV7-3 with TRBJ1-1, with 7 bases identical to TRBD1. The junction had 7 bases not matched to a gene; V was cut back by 5 bases and J by 4 bases. The CDR3 sequence is 14 residues long. CDR1 is SGHTA, CDR2 FQGTGA, per germline. The CDR3 DNA sequence: TGTGCCAGCAGCCCGGCGGCAGGGGGCACTGAAGCTTTCTTT. This gives the protein CASSPAAGGTEAFF.

In DNA, the CDR3 is TGTGCCAGCAGTCCGACTTACCATGAGCAGTTCTTC. Translation: CASSPTYHEQFF. V usage is TRBV7-2 and J usage is TRBJ2-1; D gene unclear. CDR1 is SGHTA, CDR2 FQGNSA, per germline. The V end lost 6 bases, the J end lost 8 bases, and 11 bases lay between the germline ends. The CDR3 totals 12 residues.

The gene calls are TRBV6-5 and TRBJ2-1; the match to TRBD1 covers 7 bases. This CDR3 spans 15 amino acids. The V gene end was trimmed by 0 bases and the J gene end by 6 bases; junction bases not matched to a gene: 5. The germline gives CDR1 MNHEY, CDR2 SVGAGI. CDR3 amino acids: CASSYSIQGFNEQFF. The CDR3, as DNA: TGTGCCAGCAGTTACTCGATACAGGGGTTCAATGAGCAGTTCTTC.

This chain joins TRBV6-1 and TRBJ2-1, with 8 bases lining up with TRBD1. The CDR3 spans 16 residues. Germline V gene data show CDR1 as MNHNS and CDR2 as SASEGT. After removal of 4 bases from V and 2 bases from J, the junction contained 7 bases not matched to a gene. Here the CDR3 DNA reads TGTGCCAGCAGTGCCCGGACAGGGTTGGCCTACAATGAGCAGTTCTTC. Its translation is CASSARTGLAYNEQFF.

The J gene is TRBJ2-2, the V gene TRBV9; 14 nucleotides agree with TRBD2. Germline CDR1 and CDR2: SGDLS and YYNGEE. This CDR3 has 16 amino acids. The J segment lost 4 bases and the V segment lost 3 bases, leaving 2 bases of the junction unmatched. DNA of the CDR3: TGTGCCAGCAGCGGAGGGACTAGCGGGGGCACCGGGGAGCTGTTTTTT. Translation: CASSGGTSGGTGELFF.

This clone has just a few counts. A junction end diverges from the germline sequence, so it may reflect a read error. The chain uses TRBV6-5 and TRBJ1-2, with 8 bases lining up with TRBD1. Germline V gene lookup returns CDR1 MNHEY and CDR2 SVGAGI. CDR3 size: 15 residues. The CDR3: CASSYSGQGLNGYPF. CDR3 coding DNA: TGTGCCAGCAGTTACTCTGGACAGGGTCTGAATGGCTACCCCTTC.

Here the CDR3 DNA reads TGTGCCAGCACAACGGGTTATGGCTACACCTTC. Its protein is CASTTGYGYTF. This sequence joins TRBV6-6 and TRBJ1-2; D remains ambiguous. The V gene's germline CDR1 is MNHNY and CDR2 SVGAGI (reference sequence). The CDR3 contains 11 residues. Between the trimmed V and J ends, which lost 7 bases and 5 bases, there was a span of 8 bases.

The chain recombines TRBV18 with TRBJ2-5; 8 nucleotides match TRBD1. Germline CDR1 and CDR2: KGHSH and LQKENI. The V gene end was trimmed by 5 bases and the J gene end by 5 bases; junction bases not matched to a gene: 10. The CDR3 covers 15 residues. The CDR3, as DNA: TGTGCCAGCTCATCCGGGACAGGTTTATACGAGACCCAGTACTTC. The encoded protein is CASSSGTGLYETQYF.